Below are 3 T cell receptor beta chains sequenced from a single sample in a study of CD8+ T cells in alopecia areata. The treatment is: oral pan-JAK inhibitor, 5-10 mg twice daily. RNA was extracted and reverse transcribed into cDNA as the sequencing template. The data were produced by immunoSEQ multiplex PCR, yet TCRdb's version contains in-frame clones alone and is incomplete. The data contain 200,000 or so clones, approximately 45% of them singletons. This sample comprised CD4+ T cells sorted from blood, obtained around week 36, from a patient treated with tofacitinib. All receptors derive from a human donor with alopecia areata.

This rearrangement joins TRBV5-1 to TRBJ2-5; 7 positions agree with TRBD2. This CDR3 spans 16 amino acids. Germline CDR1 reads SGHRS; CDR2 reads YFSETQ. V lost 3 bases, J lost 4 bases, and 12 bases stayed unmatched. The CDR3 protein is CASSSRGGSLGETQYF. For the CDR3, the DNA is TGCGCCAGCAGCTCGCGGGGCGGGAGTTTGGGAGAGACCCAGTACTTC.

The J gene is TRBJ1-4, the V gene TRBV7-8; D not certain. The germline V gene has CDR1 SGHVS and CDR2 FQNEAQ. The CDR3 runs to 15 residues. V was shortened by 5 bases and J by 7 bases, with 17 bases between the two germline ends. DNA of the CDR3: TGTGCCAGCAGCCTCGCCGGAACCGTGGGTGAAAAACTGTTTTTT. Translating it yields CASSLAGTVGEKLFF. The variable domain in full, with the rest retrieved from reference TRBV7-8 and TRBJ1-4, is GAGVSQSPRYKVAKRGQDVALRCDPISGHVSLFWYQQALGQGPEFLTYFQNEAQLDKSGLPSDRFFAERPEGSVSTLKIQRTQQEDSAVYLCASSLAGTVGEKLFFGSGTQLSVL.

V is TRBV7-2 and J is TRBJ2-1; 8 bases match TRBD2. Germline V gene data show CDR1 as SGHTA and CDR2 as FQGNSA. This CDR3 region has 17 residues. V dropped 0 bases and J dropped 4; count of bases not matched to a gene: 8. CDR3 in DNA: TGTGCCAGCAGCTTAGCGGCCCCGGGAGGGCAGTACAATGAGCAGTTCTTC. Amino acid sequence: CASSLAAPGGQYNEQFF.